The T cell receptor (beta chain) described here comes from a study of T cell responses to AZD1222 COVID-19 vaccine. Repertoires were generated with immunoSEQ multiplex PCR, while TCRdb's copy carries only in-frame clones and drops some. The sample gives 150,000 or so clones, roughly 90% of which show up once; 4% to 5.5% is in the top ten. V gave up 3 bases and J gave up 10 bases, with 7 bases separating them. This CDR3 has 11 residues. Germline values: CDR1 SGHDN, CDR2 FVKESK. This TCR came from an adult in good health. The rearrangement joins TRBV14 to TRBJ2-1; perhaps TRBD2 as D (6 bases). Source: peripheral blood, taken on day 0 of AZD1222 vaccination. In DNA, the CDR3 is TGTGCCAGCAGCCATGGGGGGGAGCAGTTCTTC. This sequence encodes CASSHGGEQFF.